This section outlines one TCR beta chain sequence together with its context. This sample stems from a study of blood T cell repertoires in COVID-19. Study information: Samples of COVID-19 (acute and convalescent) were obtained from the United States, Italy and Spain. T cells, B-cell-depleted T cells, or PBMCs supplied cDNA or gDNA.

Germline V gives CDR1 ENHRY, CDR2 SYGVKD. The CDR3 runs 14 residues. V lost 10 bases, J lost 1 base, and 14 bases lay in between. Authors' data handling: Estimation of nucleated cell counts relied on the amplification of reference gene primers. Profiled with immunoSEQ multiplex PCR; TCRdb holds only in-frame clones, not every one. The DNA was the basis for D and trimming; V, J and clone size are from that table. The sample gives some 200,000 clones, 88% of which show up once; over 1.5% is in the top ten. V is TRBV10-3 and J is TRBJ1-5; D remains unclear. The origin of this receptor is a man between 65 and 79 years old with acute or convalescent COVID-19. Sequences were obtained from peripheral blood. The CDR3 coding sequence is TGTGCCACAGGCATTCCGGGGAGCAATCAGCCCCAGCATTTT. This encodes CATGIPGSNQPQHF.